This T cell receptor beta chain was identified in a study of blood T cell repertoires in COVID-19. Whole-study context: The origin of the acute and convalescent COVID-19 samples was the United States, Italy and Spain. From T cells, B-cell-depleted T cells, or PBMCs came the material, which was cDNA or gDNA.

This CDR3 is 16 amino acids long. V dropped 4 bases and J dropped 9; count of bases not matched to a gene: 13. CDR1 is SGHRS, CDR2 YFSETQ, per germline. This clone was found a few times. Authors' data handling: The assay estimated nucleated cells by amplifying reference gene primers. Profiled with immunoSEQ multiplex PCR; TCRdb holds only in-frame clones, not every one. D and trimming were read from the DNA, whereas the V and J calls and clone size are those reported in that table. This table holds 200,000 to 250,000 clones, almost 90% found once. The source of this sequence is a man aged 18 to 30 with active or convalescent COVID-19. The chain combines TRBV5-1 with TRBJ2-7; 13 bases are a match to TRBD2. The sequencing input was peripheral blood. The CDR3 sequence: CASSPQGGTSGNTQYF. The CDR3 bases are TGCGCCAGCAGCCCCCAAGGAGGGACTAGCGGGAACACGCAGTACTTC.